This TCR beta chain was identified in a study of spatial heterogeneity in lung cancer. Study summary: Detected beta-chain sequences consistently exceeded alpha-chain sequences. Study-wide points: Blood carried ubiquitous expanded tumor TCRs more at resection than follow-up.

Note on this clonotype: What it recognizes is unknown.

Germline V gene lookup returns CDR1 LGHNT and CDR2 FRNRAP. The length of the CDR3 is 15 residues. The germline V and J ends were trimmed by 2 bases and 6 bases, with 14 bases remaining between them. Time point: sample taken at primary tumor resection. Whole RNA, isolated from tumor, nontumor lung or frozen PBMC, was sequenced without prior sorting. TCR cDNA molecules each carried a unique molecular identifier. MiXCR, run by TCRdb on the 5' RACE reads, gives a single entry per CDR3 protein. The table records about 45,000 distinct CDR3 sequences, 12% of them present only once. The genes are TRBV12-5 and TRBJ1-5, with D tentatively TRBD1 (6 bases). The source material was PBMCs, sampled at surgery. The clonotype was recovered from a female donor with early-stage non-small cell lung cancer. CDR3 DNA sequence: TGTGCTAGTGGTTTGTGGTCACAGGGAGGTCAGCCCCAGCATTTT. Residues: CASGLWSQGGQPQHF.